This T cell receptor beta chain was identified during a study of OX40 agonist ivuxolimab in advanced cancers. Study-level background: Ivuxolimab was an agonistic, fully human IgG2 monoclonal antibody directed against OX40 (CD134), a costimulatory receptor. Prior anti-PD-1, anti-PD-L1 or anti-CTLA-4 therapy was permitted, and checkpoint inhibitors had been received by around 40% of dose-escalation patients. In the dose-escalation cohort, 75% to 85% of patients were male, and the mean age was roughly 56 years with a range of about 20 to 90. Intravenous ivuxolimab was administered to patients every 2 weeks at six dose levels: 0.01, 0.1, 0.3, 1.5, 3 and 10 mg/kg. The monotherapy dose-escalation portion (N of about 50 patients) of the phase I ivuxolimab trial is reported in the paper. Among the approximately 50 dose-escalation patients, around 19 had hepatocellular carcinoma, 15 or so melanoma, 9 renal cell carcinoma and 9 head and neck cancer. Partial responses were achieved by three dose-escalation patients, of whom one had hepatocellular carcinoma and two had cutaneous melanoma. Peripheral TCRbeta sequencing aimed to test whether ivuxolimab altered TCR sequence diversity and caused clonal T-cell expansion.

Spanning cysteine to phenylalanine, the CDR3 consists of 15 amino acids. CDR3 DNA only is kept here, 45 bases in frame from base 1. The junction shows trimming of 3 bases on V and 2 bases on J, and the gene matches do not reach 1 base of it. Taken from the germline V gene, the CDR1 and CDR2 loops are SGHNT and YENEEA. Turning to this clone: Its antigen target is currently unknown. Base qualities are not provided; no much larger clone lies one nucleotide away.

Genomic DNA was isolated from the sorted cells so that the TCRbeta CDR3 region could be sequenced. The immunoSEQ Assay was used for sequencing of TCRbeta CDR3 regions. This is the immuneACCESS table as TCRdb keeps it, with only in-frame sequences that have V and J called. A part of the clones is gone; compared with another copy, unresolved V genes explain less than half, and the rest is unexplained. The sample includes 90,000 or so clones, with 85% to 90% observed a single time. The ten largest clones capture 1.5% to 2% of the sample. The trial excluded patients who had a history of autoimmune disease or who were on systemic immunosuppression. Peripheral blood for TCR sequencing was drawn from every dose cohort at baseline, at cycle 4 day 1 and at cycle 7 day 1. Samples were obtained from an open-label, multicenter, first-in-human phase I dose-escalation trial of ivuxolimab. Adults with locally advanced or metastatic melanoma, renal cell, hepatocellular, or head and neck squamous cell carcinoma were enrolled in the trial. Before TCR sequencing, CD4+ T cells and CD8+ T cells from peripheral blood were sorted into separate populations.

The research as a whole found: The antigen specificity of the peripheral T cells that underwent clonal expansion was not determined. At doses from 0.1 to 3.0 mg/kg, clonal expansion was seen in both CD4+ and CD8+ blood T cells between baseline and week 6. Low levels of normalized T-cell clonal expansion were also seen in some nonresponding patients. In partial responders in the 0.1-3.0 mg/kg groups, normalized peripheral clonal expansion was found to be among the lowest, especially among CD8+ T cells. After ivuxolimab, CD8+ T cells had more expanded clones than CD4+ T cells on average.

The origin of this receptor is an adult with an advanced solid tumor such as melanoma, head and neck, liver or kidney cancer. The rearranged chain carries TRBV11-3 and TRBJ2-3; the junction holds 11 bases that match TRBD2. This material consisted of CD4+ or CD8+ T cells sorted from blood, taken in a trial of the OX40 agonist ivuxolimab. The CDR3 reads as follows: CASSLGLAVTDTQYF. The DNA sequence is given as TGTGCCAGCAGCTTGGGACTAGCGGTCACAGATACGCAGTATTTT.